One sample yielded the 25 T cell receptor beta chains listed below, sequenced in a study of blood T cells in healthy people across ages. A second PCR of 7 to 11 cycles used a sample-barcoded 5' primer and a J-beta primer mix. TCRdb used MiXCR to reprocess the 5' RACE reads, holding one entry per CDR3 protein. This sample has approximately 1.5 million distinct CDR3 sequences; about 31% occur once, and the top ten carry around 11%. The material sequenced was blood. The receptors stem from a woman in her 30s in good health.

V is TRBV10-3 and J is TRBJ2-2; no firm D call. This CDR3 spans 13 amino acids. Germline CDR1 is ENHRY and CDR2 is SYGVKD. Trimming left V 3 bases short and J 6 bases short, with 8 bases between. The CDR3 DNA sequence: TGTGCCATCAGTGAAGGAGTGGCCGGGGAGCTGTTTTTT. Translation gives CAISEGVAGELFF.

The chain couples TRBV13 to TRBJ2-7; D is possibly TRBD1 (6 bases). The CDR3 extends over 16 amino acids. CDR1 is PRHDT and CDR2 is FYEKMQ in the germline V gene (reference sequence). Trimming stripped 5 bases from V and 5 bases from J, with 22 bases between. CDR3 residues: CASSPTSGHKAHEQYF. CDR3 DNA sequence: TGTGCCAGCAGCCCTACGTCGGGACACAAGGCCCACGAGCAGTACTTC.

With regard to this clonotype: At one boundary the junction diverges from the germline segment, which might be a read error. The chain is built from TRBV11-2 and TRBJ2-1; D is possibly TRBD2 (6 bases). The CDR3 is made up of 14 amino acids. CDR1 is SGHAT and CDR2 is FQNNGV in the germline V gene. The CDR3 loop reads CVSSPGLLYNEQFF. DNA of the CDR3: TGTGTCAGCAGCCCCGGACTACTCTACAATGAGCAGTTCTTC. The full variable domain, in which reference TRBV11-2 and TRBJ2-1 provide the parts outside the CDR3, is EAGVAQSPRYKIIEKRQSVAFWCNPISGHATLYWYQQILGQGPKLLIQFQNNGVVDDSQLPKDRFSAERLKGVDSTLKIQPAKLEDSAVYLCVSSPGLLYNEQFFGPGTRLTVL.

This clonotype was detected a few times. This chain joins TRBV27 and TRBJ2-5; 10 bases are shared with TRBD2. Germline CDR1 and CDR2: MNHEY and SMNVEV (reference sequence). V was pared by 5 bases and J by 5 bases, with 11 bases of the junction left unmatched. This CDR3 has 16 amino acids. CDR3 loop: CASSPQIAGGRETQYF. DNA for the CDR3: TGTGCCAGCAGTCCCCAGATAGCGGGAGGCCGGGAGACCCAGTACTTC.

This clonotype was picked up many times. This chain connects TRBV29-1 to TRBJ2-7; 7 bases match TRBD2. The CDR3 totals 13 residues. J lost 1 base, V lost 4 bases, and 4 bases had no gene match. The germline V gene encodes CDR1 SQVTM and CDR2 ANQGSEA. CDR3 region: CSVVRGGSYEQYF. Written as DNA, the CDR3 is TGCAGCGTTGTTCGGGGAGGGTCCTACGAGCAGTACTTC.

This clonotype came up a few times. The CDR3 bases are TGTGCCATCAGTGAAAACAGGGGTAGCAATCAGCCCCAGCATTTT. It encodes CAISENRGSNQPQHF. The rearrangement uses TRBV10-3 and TRBJ1-5, with 7 bases identical to TRBD1. Germline V gene lookup returns CDR1 ENHRY and CDR2 SYGVKD. The V segment lost 3 bases and the J segment 0 bases; nucleotides outside the gene matches: 2. CDR3 size: 15 residues.

The V and J genes are TRBV10-3 and TRBJ2-2, with no clear D. V shed 4 bases and J shed 1 base, with 10 bases lying between them. CDR1 ENHRY and CDR2 SYGVKD come from the germline V gene. The CDR3 has 15 amino acids. The CDR3: CAISAGPLNTGELFF. The CDR3 bases are TGTGCCATCAGTGCCGGACCGCTGAACACCGGGGAGCTGTTTTTT.

There are a few counts of this clonotype. The chain is built from TRBV15 and TRBJ1-5; the D is unclear. CDR3 length: 11 residues. Germline values: CDR1 LNHNV, CDR2 YYDKDF (reference sequence). V was pared by 6 bases and J by 4 bases, with 4 bases between. DNA for the CDR3: TGTGCCACCAGGACTAATCAGCCCCAGCATTTT. Translation gives CATRTNQPQHF.

This clonotype was found many times. The gene calls are TRBV5-1 and TRBJ2-1; 9 positions agree with TRBD2. Per germline, CDR1 SGHRS and CDR2 YFSETQ. V shed 4 bases, J shed 1 base, and the junction held 3 bases outside the gene matches. The CDR3 has 15 amino acids. The CDR3, as DNA: TGCGCCAGCAGCCCCGCGGGAGGGTCCTACAATGAGCAGTTCTTC. Translated, it gives CASSPAGGSYNEQFF.

The rearrangement joins TRBV3-1 to TRBJ2-5, with TRBD1 matching 11 bases. The germline V gene encodes CDR1 LGHDT and CDR2 YNNKEL (reference sequence). This CDR3 comprises 18 residues. The ends lost 2 bases at V and 7 bases at J; junction bases unmatched: 15. The CDR3 nucleotides read TGTGCCAGCAGCCAAAACACACGGACAGGGGGCGATCCAGGGACCCAGTACTTC. It is translated as CASSQNTRTGGDPGTQYF.

This chain links TRBV18 with TRBJ2-1; D not resolved. The CDR3 is 15 amino acids. The germline gives CDR1 KGHSH, CDR2 LQKENI. V lost 2 bases, J lost 6 bases, and 14 bases lay in between. CDR3: CASSPLGDTGNEQFF. The CDR3 region has the DNA TGTGCCAGCTCACCATTGGGTGACACCGGCAATGAGCAGTTCTTC. Together with reference TRBV18 and TRBJ2-1, the CDR3 gives the full variable domain: NAGVMQNPRHLVRRRGQEARLRCSPMKGHSHVYWYRQLPEEGLKFMVYLQKENIIDESGMPKERFSAEFPKEGPSILRIQQVVRGDSAAYFCASSPLGDTGNEQFFGPGTRLTVL.

This clonotype was seen many times. The chain joins TRBV20-1 to TRBJ2-5, with a weak D call TRBD2 (6 bases). The CDR3 sequence is 14 residues long. Germline assignment: CDR1 DFQATT and CDR2 SNEGSKA (reference sequence). Trimming removed 6 bases at V and 1 base at J, with 15 bases between. Written as DNA, the CDR3 is TGCAGTGCCGAACAGGACTACCCCCAAGAGACCCAGTACTTC. Encoded protein: CSAEQDYPQETQYF.

J is TRBJ2-1 and V is TRBV7-2; D possibly corresponds to TRBD2 (7 bases). Germline CDR1 reads SGHTA; CDR2 reads FQGNSA. The V end was cut by 0 bases, the J end by 6 bases, with 12 bases between. CDR3 length: 15 amino acids. CDR3 region: CASSLAGGLCNEQFF. DNA for the CDR3: TGTGCCAGCAGCTTAGCGGGGGGGCTTTGCAATGAGCAGTTCTTC.

This clonotype appeared many times. This chain joins TRBV29-1 and TRBJ2-7; D unresolved. CDR3 size: 11 residues. Deletions cut 3 bases from V and 3 bases from J, with 6 bases between. CDR1 and CDR2 from the germline V gene are SQVTM and ANQGSEA. CDR3 sequence (DNA): TGCAGCGTTGACTTGGGCTACGAGCAGTACTTC. This gives the protein CSVDLGYEQYF.

This clonotype showed up just a few times. This chain connects TRBV4-1 to TRBJ2-5, with 9 nucleotides matching TRBD1. The CDR3 length is 15 residues. Trimming removed 4 bases from V and 2 bases from J; junction bases left unmatched: 5. In germline, CDR1 is MGHRA, CDR2 YSYEKL. This CDR3 reads CASSPGDREQETQYF. Here the CDR3 DNA reads TGCGCCAGCAGCCCAGGGGACAGGGAGCAAGAGACCCAGTACTTC.

The V gene is TRBV29-1, the J gene TRBJ2-1; TRBD1 matches at 8 bases. The CDR3 runs to 12 residues. The germline CDR1 and CDR2 sequences are SQVTM and ANQGSEA. Losses at the gene ends were 7 bases for V and 15 bases for J; bases not matched to a gene: 14. The CDR3 coding sequence is TGCAGCGCTACGCGGGACAGGATGTCGCGGTTCTTC. The encoded protein is CSATRDRMSRFF.

This clonotype was observed a handful of times. The chain couples TRBV21-1 to TRBJ2-5; the DNA was not used to check the table's D call, TRBD1. TRBV21-1 is an annotated pseudogene. The CDR3 is made up of 17 amino acids. CDR3: CASSNSGVRGKQETQYF. The CDR3 DNA is TGTGCCAGCAGCAACTCGGGGGTGAGGGGGAAACAAGAGACCCAGTACTTC.

The chain is built from TRBV5-5 and TRBJ2-4; 9 nucleotides line up with TRBD1. CDR3 length: 16 amino acids. Germline loops: CDR1 SGHKS, CDR2 YYEKEE (reference sequence). Unmatched junction bases numbered 4, after V lost 0 bases and J lost 3 bases. The CDR3 nucleotides are TGTGCCAGCAGCTTGGGACAGGGGGGTTTCAAAAACATTCAGTACTTC. Its translation is CASSLGQGGFKNIQYF.

This clonotype appeared a few times. The chain combines TRBV6-6 with TRBJ1-1; tentative D call: TRBD1 (6 bases). Between the trimmed V and J ends, which lost 1 base and 7 bases, there was a span of 19 bases. In germline, CDR1 is MNHNY, CDR2 SVGAGI (reference sequence). This CDR3 contains 16 residues. CDR3 loop: CASSYWYSDSTVEAFF. In DNA, the CDR3 is TGTGCCAGCAGTTACTGGTATTCGGACAGTACTGTTGAAGCTTTCTTT.

This clonotype turned up a few times. For the CDR3, the DNA is TGTGCCAGCTCACCATCGGGAAGCGGCTGGGTTGGTGACGAGCAGTACTTC. This encodes CASSPSGSGWVGDEQYF. V is TRBV18 and J is TRBJ2-7; TRBD2 might be the D (5 bases). The CDR3 is made up of 17 amino acids. The V gene lost 2 bases and the J gene lost 5 bases, with 22 bases spanning the gap. CDR1 is KGHSH, CDR2 LQKENI, per germline.

This clonotype was counted only a few times. The chain uses TRBV6-6 and TRBJ1-1, with 7 bases that match TRBD1. Germline CDR1 is MNHNY and CDR2 is SVGAGI (reference sequence). With 2 bases clipped from V and 8 bases from J, the junction kept 2 bases outside the gene matches. The length of the CDR3 is 12 residues. The CDR3 coding sequence is TGTGCCAGCAGTTACGGGGACAGAGAAGCTTTCTTT. Amino acids: CASSYGDREAFF.

This clonotype was detected only a few times. This chain links TRBV28 with TRBJ2-1, with TRBD2 matching over 10 bases. CDR3 length: 16 amino acids. The trim removed 5 bases at V and 9 bases at J, leaving 13 bases unmatched. The germline V gene encodes CDR1 MDHEN and CDR2 SYDVKM. As DNA, the CDR3 is TGTGCCAGCAGTCGGACTAGCGGAATGAGAGGGGGTGAGCAGTTCTTC. Amino acids: CASSRTSGMRGGEQFF.

The chain employs TRBV27 and TRBJ2-2, with D tentatively TRBD1 or TRBD2 (5 bases each). The V and J ends lost 0 bases and 7 bases respectively, with 12 bases between them. CDR1 is MNHEY and CDR2 is SMNVEV in the germline V gene (reference sequence). The CDR3 runs to 15 residues. The CDR3 sequence: CASSLSNEGNGELFF. CDR3 bases: TGTGCCAGCAGTTTATCGAATGAGGGGAACGGGGAGCTGTTTTTT.

This chain uses TRBV2 with TRBJ2-3; possible D gene TRBD1, 6 bases. Germline V gene lookup returns CDR1 SNHLY and CDR2 FYNNEI. Trimming stripped 5 bases from V and 6 bases from J, with 15 bases between. This CDR3 has 14 residues. CDR3 in DNA: TGTGCCAGCAGTCAGACAGGATGGTGGGATACGCAGTATTTT. Translating gives CASSQTGWWDTQYF.

The chain carries TRBV10-1 and TRBJ2-3, with D possibly TRBD1 on 6 matching bases. Germline V gene sequence: CDR1 WNHNN, CDR2 SYGVQD (reference sequence). This CDR3 has 14 amino acids. Trimming pared 10 bases from V and 0 bases from J, leaving 14 bases between. CDR3 amino acids: CANLRDKSTDTQYF. In DNA, the CDR3 is TGCGCCAATCTCCGGGACAAGAGCACAGATACGCAGTATTTT.